Listed here are 16 T cell receptor beta chains from one sample, sequenced in a study of T cell repertoires in cytomegalovirus infection. MiXCR was run by TCRdb on the reads, yielding one entry per CDR3 protein. There are about 260,000 distinct CDR3 sequences in the sample; roughly an eighth occur only once, and about 8.7% lies in the top ten. Sequenced input: PBMCs. These receptors were obtained from a human donor in good health (CMV status not recorded). Some clones in this sample may be carry-over from other donors' samples.

The chain recombines TRBV27 with TRBJ2-7, with D unresolved. This CDR3 contains 12 residues. Trimming removed 5 bases at V and 7 bases at J, with 12 bases between. Germline V gene data show CDR1 as MNHEY and CDR2 as SMNVEV (reference sequence). The CDR3 DNA sequence: TGTGCCAGCAGTGGACGCATGAGGGAGCAGTACTTC. It codes for CASSGRMREQYF.

The table lists this clonotype with a few counts. The chain has TRBV28 and TRBJ1-6, with a tentative D call TRBD1 (6 bases). V was shortened by 3 bases and J by 0 bases, with 15 bases between the two germline ends. Germline V CDR1 and CDR2: MDHEN, SYDVKM. This CDR3 comprises 18 residues. CDR3 sequence reads: CASSFGGGGSSYNSPLHF. The CDR3 coding sequence is TGTGCCAGCAGTTTTGGGGGGGGCGGAAGCTCCTATAATTCACCCCTCCACTTT.

The rearrangement uses TRBV3-1 and TRBJ2-7, with a tentative D call TRBD2 (6 bases). The CDR3 extends over 13 amino acids. The germline V gene has CDR1 LGHDT and CDR2 YNNKEL (reference sequence). V lost 6 bases, J lost 4 bases, and 13 bases lay in between. In DNA, the CDR3 is TGTGCCAGCAGAACCAGCGGGTCTTACGAGCAGTACTTC. Protein product: CASRTSGSYEQYF.

This clonotype has a count of ten or more. The chain has TRBV5-8 and TRBJ2-1; D remains unclear. The CDR3 is made up of 16 amino acids. Trimming shortened V by 0 bases and J by 0 bases, and 10 bases separated the two germline ends. Germline CDR1 and CDR2: SGHTS and YDEGEE. CDR3 in DNA: TGTGCCAGCAGCTTGGCCTACCCGAGCTCCTACAATGAGCAGTTCTTC. This encodes CASSLAYPSSYNEQFF.

Many counts were recorded for this clonotype. The CDR3 sequence: CASSLGRTASGNTIYF. The CDR3, as DNA: TGTGCCAGCAGCTTGGGCCGGACGGCCTCTGGAAACACCATATATTTT. The chain recombines TRBV7-2 with TRBJ1-3, with no clear D. The CDR3 is 16 amino acids. Germline CDR1 SGHTA, CDR2 FQGNSA. V was shortened by 3 bases and J by 0 bases, with 12 bases between the two germline ends.

This clonotype has more than one count but fewer than ten. This sequence joins TRBV3-1 and TRBJ2-1, with D possibly called TRBD1 or TRBD2 (6 bases each). Germline CDR1 and CDR2: LGHDT and YNNKEL (reference sequence). There are 14 residues in the CDR3. The V and J ends lost 1 base and 8 bases respectively, with 12 bases between them. The CDR3 loop is CASSQASGGYEQFF. In nucleotides, the CDR3 is TGTGCCAGCAGCCAAGCGTCCGGGGGCTATGAGCAGTTCTTC.

CDR3 in amino acids: CASSRLASSSYNEQFF. As DNA, the CDR3 is TGTGCCAGCAGCCGACTAGCGTCCAGCTCCTACAATGAGCAGTTCTTC. The chain employs TRBV14 and TRBJ2-1, with 8 bases aligning to TRBD2. Germline assignment: CDR1 SGHDN and CDR2 FVKESK. CDR3 length: 16 amino acids. V shed 4 bases, J shed 0 bases, and the junction held 5 bases outside the gene matches.

This clonotype was counted ten times or more. V usage is TRBV6-5 and J usage is TRBJ2-5, with 8 bases matching TRBD2. The V gene end was trimmed by 6 bases and the J gene end by 5 bases; junction bases not matched to a gene: 5. The germline CDR1 and CDR2 sequences are MNHEY and SVGAGI. The CDR3 totals 13 residues. The CDR3 bases are TGTGCCAGCAGAAGGACTAGCAAGGAGACCCAGTACTTC. Its translation is CASRRTSKETQYF.

This clonotype has a count of ten or more. The rearrangement uses TRBV7-2 and TRBJ2-3; possibly TRBD1 for D (5 bases). CDR1 is SGHTA, CDR2 FQGNSA, per germline. With 1 base removed from V and 2 bases from J, the gap between germline ends came to 7 bases. The CDR3 extends over 14 amino acids. Here the CDR3 reads CASSLGGFTDTQYF. The CDR3 DNA reads TGTGCCAGCAGCTTAGGGGGCTTCACAGATACGCAGTATTTT. Complete variable domain (other parts from reference TRBV7-2 and TRBJ2-3): GAGVSQSPSNKVTEKGKDVELRCDPISGHTALYWYRQSLGQGLEFLIYFQGNSAPDKSGLPSDRFSAERTGGSVSTLTIQRTQQEDSAVYLCASSLGGFTDTQYFGPGTRLTVL.

This clonotype was seen a few times. The junction does not match germline at one end; this may be a read error. This chain connects TRBV19 to TRBJ2-7, with TRBD1 as a possible D gene (5 bases). The length of the CDR3 is 15 residues. Per germline, CDR1 LNHDA and CDR2 SQIVND (reference sequence). CDR3 residues: CASSVEDRSSYEQYF. CDR3 DNA sequence: TGTGCCAGTAGTGTAGAAGACAGAAGCTCCTACGAGCAGTACTTC. The whole variable domain, filled in from reference TRBV19 and TRBJ2-7, reads DGGITQSPKYLFRKEGQNVTLSCEQNLNHDAMYWYRQDPGQGLRLIYYSQIVNDFQKGDIAEGYSVSREKKESFPLTVTSAQKNPTAFYLCASSVEDRSSYEQYFGPGTRLTVT.

The chain joins TRBV29-1 to TRBJ2-2; 7 bases align to TRBD1. Trimming took 7 bases from V and 2 from J; bases not matched to a gene: 7. The V gene's germline CDR1 is SQVTM and CDR2 ANQGSEA. This CDR3 contains 14 residues. The CDR3 nucleotides read TGCAGCGCTATAGGGACAGCAAACACCGGGGAGCTGTTTTTT. Protein product: CSAIGTANTGELFF.

The chain combines TRBV6-5 with TRBJ2-2; tentative D call: TRBD2 (6 bases). V dropped 6 bases and J dropped 6 bases, with 14 bases sitting between them. CDR3 length: 14 residues. The germline V gene has CDR1 MNHEY and CDR2 SVGAGI. DNA of the CDR3: TGTGCCAGCAGGCGGCTCGGGAGTGCCGGGGAGCTGTTTTTT. Its protein is CASRRLGSAGELFF.

This clonotype was seen a handful of times. This chain joins TRBV24-1 and TRBJ2-1; 10 nucleotides line up with TRBD1. This CDR3 is 14 amino acids long. Losses at the gene ends were 8 bases for V and 6 bases for J; bases not matched to a gene: 6. Germline lookup yields CDR1 KGHDR and CDR2 SFDVKD. This chain's CDR3 is CATMGQGSSNEQFF. CDR3 nucleotide sequence: TGTGCCACCATGGGACAGGGGAGTTCCAATGAGCAGTTCTTC.

This clonotype was detected ten times or more. This sequence joins TRBV2 and TRBJ2-7, with D perhaps being TRBD1 or TRBD2 (5 bases each). The ends were cut back, 8 bases at V and 5 bases at J, with 16 bases in the middle. The CDR3 consists of 13 residues. Germline V gene lookup returns CDR1 SNHLY and CDR2 FYNNEI. The CDR3: CASGTPGIHEQYF. As DNA, the CDR3 is TGTGCCAGCGGGACCCCAGGGATCCACGAGCAGTACTTC.

The chain couples TRBV7-9 to TRBJ2-3; D remains unclear. The CDR3 loop spans 13 amino acids. V lost 7 bases to trimming and J lost 4 bases, with 12 bases between them. Germline V gene data show CDR1 as SEHNR and CDR2 as FQNEAQ (reference sequence). The CDR3 loop reads CASTQPLPDTQYF. CDR3 DNA sequence: TGTGCCAGCACCCAACCACTTCCAGATACGCAGTATTTT.

This clonotype was seen many times. The chain couples TRBV7-8 to TRBJ1-1, with D unresolved. Germline V CDR1 and CDR2: SGHVS, FQNEAQ. This CDR3 is built from 12 residues. V was pared by 3 bases and J by 4 bases, with 6 bases between. The CDR3, as DNA: TGTGCCAGCAGCTTGTCCCTCACTGAAGCTTTCTTT. It specifies CASSLSLTEAFF.